These 6 T cell receptor beta chains were sequenced from one sample in a study of T cell responses to AZD1222 COVID-19 vaccine. Libraries were prepared by immunoSEQ multiplex PCR; TCRdb keeps only in-frame clonotypes and omits some of them. This sample has 130,000 to 150,000 clones, with about nine tenths found just once. The sequencing used peripheral blood, collected on day 0 of MenACWY control vaccination. The receptors shown here come from an adult in good health.

The V call is TRBV6-5, the J call TRBJ1-2; possible D gene TRBD1, 5 bases. CDR1 MNHEY and CDR2 SVGAGI come from the germline V gene. The CDR3 is 14 amino acids. Trimming shortened V by 7 bases and J by 2 bases, and 14 bases separated the two germline ends. CDR3 sequence: CASTLGGENYGYTF. In DNA form, the CDR3 reads TGTGCCAGCACCCTCGGAGGGGAAAACTATGGCTACACCTTC.

This chain uses TRBV28 with TRBJ1-5; 7 nucleotides align to TRBD1. The V gene's germline CDR1 is MDHEN and CDR2 SYDVKM. This CDR3 region has 16 residues. V shed 4 bases and J 2 bases; nucleotides not matched to a gene: 8. The CDR3 protein is CASSSSQGIGNQPQHF. CDR3 bases: TGTGCCAGCAGTTCATCACAGGGGATTGGCAATCAGCCCCAGCATTTT.

The chain employs TRBV5-5 and TRBJ1-1; D is perhaps TRBD1 (6 bases). The germline CDR1 and CDR2 sequences are SGHKS and YYEKEE (reference sequence). The V end lost 4 bases, the J end lost 3 bases, and 19 bases lay between the germline ends. The CDR3 contains 16 residues. This CDR3 reads CASSDTQGSIYTEAFF. In nucleotides, the CDR3 is TGTGCCAGCAGCGATACCCAGGGGAGCATTTACACTGAAGCTTTCTTT.

This clone was seen a single time. The chain carries TRBV2 and TRBJ2-3; either TRBD1 or TRBD2 may fit D (5 bases each). Germline CDR1 and CDR2: SNHLY and FYNNEI. V was shortened by 9 bases and J by 2 bases, with 6 bases between the two germline ends. The CDR3 has 11 residues. CDR3 protein: CARGVTDTQYF. CDR3 in DNA: TGTGCCAGGGGGGTCACAGATACGCAGTATTTT.

The chain carries TRBV9 and TRBJ2-2, with D unresolved. The CDR3 loop spans 14 amino acids. Germline CDR1 is SGDLS and CDR2 is YYNGEE. V was trimmed by 3 bases and J by 6 bases, leaving 12 bases between them. DNA of the CDR3: TGTGCCAGCAGCGCGCAGTCTTGGGCCGGGGAGCTGTTTTTT. Translation gives CASSAQSWAGELFF.

The genes are TRBV5-1 and TRBJ2-2; D might be TRBD1 or TRBD2, each matching 5 bases. Trimming removed 0 bases from V and 7 bases from J, with 13 bases in between. The CDR3 runs to 15 residues. From germline, CDR1 is SGHRS and CDR2 YFSETQ. CDR3 sequence (DNA): TGCGCCAGCAGCTTGGGGCTGGGGGTGCGCGGGGAGCTGTTTTTT. It specifies CASSLGLGVRGELFF.